The present T cell receptor beta chain was sequenced within a study of cytomegalovirus exposure and HLA in healthy donors. About this clone itself: Its target is not known.

Notes on the study in general: Based on reports, TCR beta sequences accurately predicted HLA-A and HLA-B alleles for most subjects. Later on, an analysis tied 15,000 to 20,000 TCR beta sequences to HLA alleles at 0.05 false discovery rate. Owing to their indistinguishability, certain V segments, notably TRBV6-2 and TRBV6-3, were excluded. Within an earlier analysis, most TCR beta V segments proved productive either about 90% or about 30% of the time.

The PCR made use of 60 Vbeta and 13 Jbeta primers. Sequencing used immunoSEQ multiplex PCR; TCRdb keeps in-frame clones, though not all of them. This sample has around 160,000 clones, with just over 75% found just once. The germline V gene has CDR1 MDHEN and CDR2 SYDVKM. The V and J ends lost 7 bases and 0 bases respectively, with 13 bases between them. The CDR3 has 14 amino acids. Material for sequencing was PBMCs. This sequence originates from a middle-aged woman in good health and CMV-seronegative. The chain has TRBV28 and TRBJ2-7; D may be TRBD1 (5 bases). CDR3 sequence reads: CASTRTPSSYEQYF. CDR3 coding DNA: TGTGCCAGCACACGGACACCGAGCTCCTACGAGCAGTACTTC.